This passage covers 21 T cell receptor beta chains from one sample sequenced in a study of CD8+CD57+ T cells in acquired aplastic anemia. CD8+CD57+ cell expansion, shown by flow cytometry, had occurred in the patients selected for sequencing. Profiling that covered TCR beta VDJ and CDR3 relied on genomic DNA as its template. TCRdb passed the reads through MiXCR, listing each CDR3 protein once. The top ten hold 0.82% of the sample, which has roughly 500,000 distinct CDR3 sequences, around 33% seen once. Sequenced: sorted CD4+, CD8+, or CD8+CD57+ T cells (not recorded which) from PBMCs. Every receptor here comes from a human donor with aplastic anemia.

This clonotype was recorded at least ten times. This chain connects TRBV20-1 to TRBJ2-3; no clear D gene. The germline CDR1 and CDR2 sequences are DFQATT and SNEGSKA (reference sequence). V shed 3 bases and J shed 2 bases, with 9 bases lying between them. There are 13 residues in the CDR3. The CDR3 region has the DNA TGCAGTGCTAGGAAAGAGGACACAGATACGCAGTATTTT. This codes for CSARKEDTDTQYF.

With respect to this clonotype: It may be a read error: a sequence one base away is much more abundant. The chain is built from TRBV20-1 and TRBJ1-2; no clear D. In germline, CDR1 is DFQATT, CDR2 SNEGSKA (reference sequence). CDR3 length: 13 amino acids. Here the CDR3 reads CSARGRSLYGHTF. CDR3 nucleotide sequence: TGCAGTGCTAGGGGCAGATCTTTATATGGCCACACCTTC.

This clonotype occurred many times. V usage is TRBV10-3 and J usage is TRBJ1-1; maybe TRBD1 (5 bases). Germline V lookup: CDR1 ENHRY, CDR2 SYGVKD. V lost 4 bases, J lost 4 bases, and 10 bases lay in between. The CDR3 contains 13 residues. CDR3 nucleotides: TGTGCCATCAGTGTTGGGGGTTTCACTGAAGCTTTCTTT. Its translation is CAISVGGFTEAFF.

The sample holds many counts of this clonotype. The chain combines TRBV7-3 with TRBJ1-1, with 8 bases identical to TRBD1. This CDR3 region has 14 residues. V lost 3 bases, J lost 2 bases, and 2 bases stayed unmatched. Germline CDR1 is SGHTA and CDR2 is FQGTGA. The CDR3 loop reads CASSLDRENTEAFF. The CDR3 DNA reads as TGTGCCAGCAGCTTGGACAGGGAAAACACTGAAGCTTTCTTT. Based on the CDR3 plus reference TRBV7-3 and TRBJ1-1, the full variable domain is GAGVSQTPSNKVTEKGKYVELRCDPISGHTALYWYRQSLGQGPEFLIYFQGTGAADDSGLPNDRFFAVRPEGSVSTLKIQRTERGDSAVYLCASSLDRENTEAFFGQGTRLTVV.

This clonotype was counted a single time. The chain has TRBV15 and TRBJ1-1, with D unresolved. Germline CDR1 and CDR2: LNHNV and YYDKDF (reference sequence). Trimming took 7 bases from V and 1 from J, leaving 16 bases between them. The CDR3 consists of 15 residues. The CDR3 spells CATTSSAQRNTEAFF. CDR3 DNA sequence: TGTGCCACCACCAGCAGTGCCCAAAGGAACACTGAAGCTTTCTTT. The whole variable domain, filled in from reference TRBV15 and TRBJ1-1, reads DAMVIQNPRYQVTQFGKPVTLSCSQTLNHNVMYWYQQKSSQAPKLLFHYYDKDFNNEADTPDNFQSRRPNTSFCFLDIRSPGLGDTAMYLCATTSSAQRNTEAFFGQGTRLTVV.

This clonotype has ten or more counts. This chain connects TRBV7-3 to TRBJ2-7, with TRBD1 matching over 7 bases. The V gene's germline CDR1 is SGHTA and CDR2 FQGTGA. V lost 4 bases, J lost 5 bases, and 8 bases stayed unmatched. This CDR3 has 14 amino acids. CDR3 bases: TGTGCCAGCAGCTCACACCGGGACAGTAACGAGCAGTACTTC. This gives the protein CASSSHRDSNEQYF.

This clonotype appeared a few times. This chain links TRBV5-1 with TRBJ1-2; the match to TRBD1 covers 11 bases. The V gene end was trimmed by 4 bases and the J gene end by 6 bases; junction bases not matched to a gene: 8. CDR1 and CDR2 from the germline V gene are SGHRS and YFSETQ. This CDR3 is built from 15 residues. CDR3 nucleotides: TGCGCCAGCAGCGATCGGACAGGGGGCTCGGATGGCTACACCTTC. It codes for CASSDRTGGSDGYTF.

This chain connects TRBV24-1 to TRBJ1-2, with D perhaps TRBD1 (5 bases). The CDR3 is 15 amino acids. V dropped 1 base and J dropped 1 base, with 9 bases sitting between them. In germline, CDR1 is KGHDR, CDR2 SFDVKD. CDR3 residues: CATSDFAGGNYGYTF. The CDR3 bases are TGTGCCACCAGTGATTTCGCCGGGGGTAACTATGGCTACACCTTC.

Of note for this clonotype: The limits of the CDR3 on the DNA are not certain, so only TCRdb's listed CDR3 is given. The rearrangement joins TRBV25-1 to TRBJ2-7; the D call TRBD1 from the table was never checked on the DNA. Per the germline V gene, CDR1 is MGHDK and CDR2 is SYGVNS. The CDR3 is made up of 14 amino acids, end residues included. CDR3 protein: CACSASPTGIEQYF.

The CDR3 bases are TGTGCCAGCAGTTTAGGGGAGTTAGCTAACTATGGCTACACCTTC. This sequence encodes CASSLGELANYGYTF. The gene calls are TRBV12-3 or TRBV12-4 and TRBJ1-2; the D is unclear. Deletions cut 1 base from V and 0 bases from J, with 9 bases between. The CDR3 runs to 15 residues.

The V gene is TRBV20-1, the J gene TRBJ1-5; D is uncertain. The V and J ends lost 3 bases and 0 bases respectively, with 12 bases between them. Germline V gene data show CDR1 as DFQATT and CDR2 as SNEGSKA (reference sequence). This CDR3 spans 15 amino acids. CDR3 sequence: CSASRNANSNQPQHF. CDR3 coding DNA: TGCAGTGCTAGCCGGAACGCTAATAGCAATCAGCCCCAGCATTTT.

The chain is built from TRBV4-2 and TRBJ2-1; no reliable D call. Germline assignment: CDR1 LGHNA and CDR2 YNFKEQ. This CDR3 comprises 16 residues. Trimming took 11 bases from V and 0 from J, leaving 20 bases between them. The DNA of the CDR3 is TGTGCCCGGAACGTTCAGCTTTATTACTCCTACAATGAGCAGTTCTTC. This encodes CARNVQLYYSYNEQFF.

The chain joins TRBV6-5 to TRBJ1-5, with D perhaps TRBD1 (5 bases). CDR3 length: 15 residues. Germline V gives CDR1 MNHEY, CDR2 SVGAGI. V gave up 2 bases and J gave up 5 bases, with 13 bases separating them. DNA for the CDR3: TGTGCCAGCAGTTACGATGGGGCAGCGGATCAGCCCCAGCATTTT. Translation gives CASSYDGAADQPQHF.

This sequence joins TRBV19 and TRBJ2-6; D remains unclear. The germline V gene encodes CDR1 LNHDA and CDR2 SQIVND (reference sequence). This CDR3 contains 16 residues. V lost 3 bases, J lost 0 bases, and 9 bases lay in between. This CDR3 reads CASSILTLSGANVLTF. The CDR3 DNA follows: TGTGCCAGTAGTATCCTAACCCTCTCTGGGGCCAACGTCCTGACTTTC.

The genes are TRBV20-1 and TRBJ2-2; a weak D match, TRBD2 (5 bases). CDR1 DFQATT and CDR2 SNEGSKA come from the germline V gene (reference sequence). Trimming removed 1 base from V and 0 bases from J, with 9 bases in between. The CDR3 contains 15 residues. The CDR3 nucleotides read TGCAGTGCTAGAGGCGAACTAGCGAACACCGGGGAGCTGTTTTTT. It codes for CSARGELANTGELFF.

This clonotype appeared many times. V and J are TRBV7-2 and TRBJ2-7, with TRBD1 identical over 7 bases. CDR1 and CDR2 from the germline V gene are SGHTA and FQGNSA. There are 14 residues in the CDR3. The ends lost 4 bases at V and 0 bases at J; junction bases unmatched: 3. In nucleotides, the CDR3 is TGTGCCAGCAGCTCGCGACAGGGCTCCTACGAGCAGTACTTC. The encoded protein is CASSSRQGSYEQYF.

This clonotype was found many times. The chain links TRBV2 to TRBJ2-7; D tentatively fits TRBD1 or TRBD2 (5 bases each). V lost 5 bases and J lost 1, with 9 bases in between. Germline CDR1 reads SNHLY; CDR2 reads FYNNEI. The CDR3 runs 13 residues. CDR3 sequence (DNA): TGTGCCAGCAGTAGGGACCGATCCTACGAGCAGTACTTC. Translated, it gives CASSRDRSYEQYF.

This clonotype appeared a few times. The rearrangement uses TRBV2 and TRBJ1-1; D unclear. The CDR3 has 15 residues. Germline V CDR1 and CDR2: SNHLY, FYNNEI. The ends were cut back, 5 bases at V and 1 base at J, with 14 bases in the middle. Here the CDR3 DNA reads TGTGCCAGCAGTTCCCCACCCATTCGGAACACTGAAGCTTTCTTT. Its protein is CASSSPPIRNTEAFF.

This rearrangement joins TRBV7-2 to TRBJ2-5, with D unclear. The CDR3 has 12 residues. Per germline, CDR1 SGHTA and CDR2 FQGNSA. V lost 5 bases, J lost 6 bases, and 10 bases lay in between. In DNA form, the CDR3 reads TGTGCCAGCAGCCATGAGCTGAAGACCCAGTACTTC. Protein: CASSHELKTQYF. The full variable domain, its missing parts supplied by reference TRBV7-2 and TRBJ2-5, is GAGVSQSPSNKVTEKGKDVELRCDPISGHTALYWYRQSLGQGLEFLIYFQGNSAPDKSGLPSDRFSAERTGGSVSTLTIQRTQQEDSAVYLCASSHELKTQYFGPGTRLLVL.

In regard to this clonotype: This may be a read error: a much more frequent sequence differs by one nucleotide. The CDR3, as DNA: TGCAGCGTTGAAGCGGGGAGCACAGGTACGCAGTATTTT. Amino acids: CSVEAGSTGTQYF. The genes are TRBV29-1 and TRBJ2-3; D may be TRBD1 or TRBD2 (5 bases each). CDR3 length: 13 residues. Germline-derived CDR1 and CDR2 are SQVTM and ANQGSEA.

This clonotype was counted only a few times. V and J are TRBV25-1 and TRBJ2-5; TRBD2 agrees at 12 bases. In germline, CDR1 is MGHDK, CDR2 SYGVNS. Trimming at V came to 5 bases and at J to 5 bases, leaving 9 bases not matched to a gene. The CDR3 length is 16 residues. Here the CDR3 DNA reads TGTGCCAGCAGTAGGACTAGCGGGACACGCGGGGAGACCCAGTACTTC. The encoded protein is CASSRTSGTRGETQYF.